This TCR beta chain was retrieved from a study of shared clonotypes between healthy human individuals. The CDR3 has 16 residues. From germline, CDR1 is SGHVS and CDR2 FQNEAQ. V lost 5 bases and J lost 1; bases outside the gene matches: 5. Details on this clone: Other DNA sequences in the same sample also yield this CDR3.

CD45RO-negative, CCR7-positively selected cells formed the naive CD8 fraction, excluding terminally differentiated effector memory CD45RA+ cells. This table comes from immunoSEQ multiplex PCR, and its TCRdb copy is limited to in-frame clones, with some not included. The sample contains about 2 million clones, about 95% of which appear only once. Sequencing was done on a sample of naive CD8+ T cells sorted from blood. The TCR comes from a man younger than 30 in good health. This chain uses TRBV7-8 with TRBJ2-3; 11 bases agree with TRBD2. The CDR3: CASSPIAGGGTDTQYF. The CDR3 DNA is TGTGCCAGCAGCCCTATAGCGGGAGGGGGCACAGATACGCAGTATTTT.